This T cell receptor (beta chain) was documented in a study of beta chain features in type 1 diabetes. All of the isolated RNA was reverse transcribed, so expressed TCRB transcripts were sequenced. The assay was immunoSEQ multiplex PCR, and TCRdb's table has in-frame clones only and misses some. The data contain about 180,000 clones, 13% of them seen just once; the ten biggest clones take up less than 0.7%. Germline values: CDR1 SGHDN, CDR2 FVKESK. CDR3 length equals 12 residues. The V end lost 11 bases, the J end lost 6 bases, and 14 bases lay between the germline ends. One heparinised draw, averaging approximately 120 mL, was taken per donor. Using CD45RO/CCR7/CD25/CD127/CD95/CD27, CD4+ naive, central memory, regulatory and stem cell-like memory cells were sorted. Sorted populations all exceeded 95% purity.

The chain joins TRBV14 to TRBJ2-1; perhaps TRBD1 as D (6 bases). Sequencing was performed on central memory CD4+ T cells from blood. The TCR sequence derives from a woman aged 18-29 years in good health. The CDR3 DNA is TGTGCCGGCAAAGACAGGATCAATGAGCAGTTCTTC. This encodes CAGKDRINEQFF.